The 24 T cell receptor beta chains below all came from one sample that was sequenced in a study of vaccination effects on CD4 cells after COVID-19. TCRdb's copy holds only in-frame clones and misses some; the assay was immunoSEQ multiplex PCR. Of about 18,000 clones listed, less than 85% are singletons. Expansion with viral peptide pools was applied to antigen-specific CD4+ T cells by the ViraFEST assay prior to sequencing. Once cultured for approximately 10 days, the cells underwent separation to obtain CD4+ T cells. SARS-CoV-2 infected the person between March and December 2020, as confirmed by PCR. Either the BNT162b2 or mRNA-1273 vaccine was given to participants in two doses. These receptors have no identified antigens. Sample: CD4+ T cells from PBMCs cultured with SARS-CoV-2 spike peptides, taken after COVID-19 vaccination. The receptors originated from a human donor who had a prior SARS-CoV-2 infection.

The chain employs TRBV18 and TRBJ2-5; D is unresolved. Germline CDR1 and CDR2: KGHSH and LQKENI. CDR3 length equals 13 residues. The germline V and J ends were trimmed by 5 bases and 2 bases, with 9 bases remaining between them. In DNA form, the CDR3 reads TGTGCCAGCTCATCCGGGCTACAAGAGACCCAGTACTTC. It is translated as CASSSGLQETQYF.

The CDR3: CASRGDRGNYGYTF. CDR3 nucleotide sequence: TGTGCCAGCAGGGGAGACAGGGGGAACTATGGCTACACCTTC. J is TRBJ1-2 and V is TRBV2, with 9 bases matching TRBD1. Germline values: CDR1 SNHLY, CDR2 FYNNEI. The CDR3 covers 14 residues. With V trimmed by 6 bases and J by 2 bases, 4 bases remained unmatched.

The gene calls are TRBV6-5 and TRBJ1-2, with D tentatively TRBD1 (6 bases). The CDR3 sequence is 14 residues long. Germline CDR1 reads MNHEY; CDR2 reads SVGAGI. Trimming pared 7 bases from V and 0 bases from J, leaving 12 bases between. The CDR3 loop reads CASNTGNTNYGYTF. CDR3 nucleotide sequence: TGTGCCAGCAATACAGGGAATACTAACTATGGCTACACCTTC.

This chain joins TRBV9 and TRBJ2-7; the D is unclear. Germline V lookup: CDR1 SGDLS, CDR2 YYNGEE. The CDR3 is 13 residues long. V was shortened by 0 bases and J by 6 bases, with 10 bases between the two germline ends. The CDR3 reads CASSVVPGSEQYF. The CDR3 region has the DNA TGTGCCAGCAGCGTAGTTCCAGGATCCGAGCAGTACTTC.

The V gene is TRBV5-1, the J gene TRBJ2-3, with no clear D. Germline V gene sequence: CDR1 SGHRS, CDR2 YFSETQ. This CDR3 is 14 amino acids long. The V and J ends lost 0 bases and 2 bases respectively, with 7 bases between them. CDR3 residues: CASSLGQDTDTQYF. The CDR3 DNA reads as TGCGCCAGCAGCTTGGGACAAGACACAGATACGCAGTATTTT.

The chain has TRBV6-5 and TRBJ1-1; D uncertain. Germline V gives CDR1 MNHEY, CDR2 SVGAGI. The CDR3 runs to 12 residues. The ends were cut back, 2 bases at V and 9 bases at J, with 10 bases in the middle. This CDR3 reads CASSYDPRKAFF. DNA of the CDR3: TGTGCCAGCAGTTACGACCCTAGAAAAGCTTTCTTT.

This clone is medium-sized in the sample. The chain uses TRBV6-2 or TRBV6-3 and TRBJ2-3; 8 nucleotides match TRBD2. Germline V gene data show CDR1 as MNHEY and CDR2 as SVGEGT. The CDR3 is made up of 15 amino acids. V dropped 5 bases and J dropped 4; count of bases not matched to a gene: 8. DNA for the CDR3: TGTGCCAGCAGTACGCCGGGACTAGTTTCAGATACGCAGTATTTT. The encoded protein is CASSTPGLVSDTQYF.

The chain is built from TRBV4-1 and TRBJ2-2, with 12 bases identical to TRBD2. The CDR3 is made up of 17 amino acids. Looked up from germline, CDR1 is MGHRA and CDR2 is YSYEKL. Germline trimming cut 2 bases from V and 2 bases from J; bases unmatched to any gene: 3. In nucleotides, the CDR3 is TGCGCCAGCAGCCAACGACTAGCGGGGGTTAACACCGGGGAGCTGTTTTTT. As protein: CASSQRLAGVNTGELFF.

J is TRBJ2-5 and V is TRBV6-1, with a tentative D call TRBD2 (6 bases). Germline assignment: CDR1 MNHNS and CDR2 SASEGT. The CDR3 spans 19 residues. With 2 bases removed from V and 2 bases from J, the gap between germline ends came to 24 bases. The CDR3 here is CASSELYPVGGDFQETQYF. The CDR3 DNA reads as TGTGCCAGCAGTGAACTGTATCCCGTTGGAGGGGACTTTCAAGAGACCCAGTACTTC.

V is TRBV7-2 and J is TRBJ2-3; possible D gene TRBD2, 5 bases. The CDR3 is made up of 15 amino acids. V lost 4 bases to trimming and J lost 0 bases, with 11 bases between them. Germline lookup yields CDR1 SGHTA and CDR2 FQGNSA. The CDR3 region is CASSSPRASTDTQYF. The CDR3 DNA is TGTGCCAGCAGCTCACCGCGGGCTAGCACAGATACGCAGTATTTT.

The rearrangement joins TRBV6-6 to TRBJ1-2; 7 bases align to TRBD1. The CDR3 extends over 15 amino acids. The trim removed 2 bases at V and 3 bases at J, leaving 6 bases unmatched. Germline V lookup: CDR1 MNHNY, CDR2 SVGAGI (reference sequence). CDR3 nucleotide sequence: TGTGCCAGCAGTTACCCAGGAGACAGGGACTATGGCTACACCTTC. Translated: CASSYPGDRDYGYTF.

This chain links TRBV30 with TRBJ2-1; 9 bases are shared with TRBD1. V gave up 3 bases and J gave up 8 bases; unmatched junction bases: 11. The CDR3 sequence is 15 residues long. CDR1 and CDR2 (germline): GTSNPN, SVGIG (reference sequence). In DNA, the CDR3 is TGTGCCTGGAGCGGGGAGGGGACAGGGATTGATGAGCAGTTCTTC. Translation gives CAWSGEGTGIDEQFF.

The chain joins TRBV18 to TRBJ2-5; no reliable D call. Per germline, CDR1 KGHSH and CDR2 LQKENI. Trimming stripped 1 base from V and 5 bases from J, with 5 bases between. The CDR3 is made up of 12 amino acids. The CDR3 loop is CASSPRLETQYF. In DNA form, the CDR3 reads TGTGCCAGCTCACCACGGCTGGAGACCCAGTACTTC.

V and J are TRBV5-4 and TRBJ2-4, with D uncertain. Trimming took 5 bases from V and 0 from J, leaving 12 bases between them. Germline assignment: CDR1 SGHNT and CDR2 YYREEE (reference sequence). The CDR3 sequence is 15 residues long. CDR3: CASRPDGLAKNIQYF. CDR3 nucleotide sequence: TGTGCCAGCAGACCCGACGGGTTAGCCAAAAACATTCAGTACTTC.

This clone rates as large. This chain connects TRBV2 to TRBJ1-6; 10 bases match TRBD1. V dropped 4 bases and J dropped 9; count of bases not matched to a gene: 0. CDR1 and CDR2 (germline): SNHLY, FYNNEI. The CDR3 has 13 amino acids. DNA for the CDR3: TGTGCCAGCAGTGGACAGGGGGCTTCACCCCTCCACTTT. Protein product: CASSGQGASPLHF.

As DNA, the CDR3 is TGTGCCAGTTCATATGGGACAGGGGGCGGACAGCCCCAGCATTTT. It encodes CASSYGTGGGQPQHF. The chain recombines TRBV19 with TRBJ1-5; 12 bases match TRBD1. The CDR3 extends over 15 amino acids. Germline V gene data show CDR1 as LNHDA and CDR2 as SQIVND (reference sequence). V shed 8 bases, J shed 7 bases, and the junction held 9 bases outside the gene matches. The full variable domain, in which reference TRBV19 and TRBJ1-5 provide the parts outside the CDR3, is DGGITQSPKYLFRKEGQNVTLSCEQNLNHDAMYWYRQDPGQGLRLIYYSQIVNDFQKGDIAEGYSVSREKKESFPLTVTSAQKNPTAFYLCASSYGTGGGQPQHFGDGTRLSIL.

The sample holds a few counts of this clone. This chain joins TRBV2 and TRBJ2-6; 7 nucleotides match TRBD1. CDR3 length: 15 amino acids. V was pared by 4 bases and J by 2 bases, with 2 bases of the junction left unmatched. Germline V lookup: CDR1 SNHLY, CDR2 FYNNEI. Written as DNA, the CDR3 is TGTGCCAGCAGTGGTGACAGGGCTGGGGCCAACGTCCTGACTTTC. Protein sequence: CASSGDRAGANVLTF. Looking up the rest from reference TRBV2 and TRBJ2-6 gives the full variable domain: EPEVTQTPSHQVTQMGQEVILRCVPISNHLYFYWYRQILGQKVEFLVSFYNNEISEKSEIFDDQFSVERPDGSNFTLKIRSTKLEDSAMYFCASSGDRAGANVLTFGAGSRLTVL.

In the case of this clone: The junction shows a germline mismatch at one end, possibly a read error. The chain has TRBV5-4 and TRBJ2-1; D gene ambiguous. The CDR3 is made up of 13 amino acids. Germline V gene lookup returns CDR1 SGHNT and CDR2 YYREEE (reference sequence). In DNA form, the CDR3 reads TGTGCCAGCAGCTTGGAACCAACTGAGCCTCCACTCTTC. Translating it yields CASSLEPTEPPLF.

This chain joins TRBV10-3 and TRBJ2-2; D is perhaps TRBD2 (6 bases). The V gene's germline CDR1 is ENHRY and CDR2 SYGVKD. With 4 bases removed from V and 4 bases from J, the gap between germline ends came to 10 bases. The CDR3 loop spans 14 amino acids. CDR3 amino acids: CAISVVGSTGELFF. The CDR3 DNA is TGTGCCATCAGTGTAGTCGGGAGCACCGGGGAGCTGTTTTTT.

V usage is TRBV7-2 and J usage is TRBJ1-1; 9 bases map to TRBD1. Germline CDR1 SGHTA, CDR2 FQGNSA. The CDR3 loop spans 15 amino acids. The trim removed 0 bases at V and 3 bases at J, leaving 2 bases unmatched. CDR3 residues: CASSLAGQGYTEAFF. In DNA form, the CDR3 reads TGTGCCAGCAGCTTAGCTGGACAGGGGTACACTGAAGCTTTCTTT. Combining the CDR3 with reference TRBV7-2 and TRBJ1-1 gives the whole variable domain GAGVSQSPSNKVTEKGKDVELRCDPISGHTALYWYRQSLGQGLEFLIYFQGNSAPDKSGLPSDRFSAERTGGSVSTLTIQRTQQEDSAVYLCASSLAGQGYTEAFFGQGTRLTVV.

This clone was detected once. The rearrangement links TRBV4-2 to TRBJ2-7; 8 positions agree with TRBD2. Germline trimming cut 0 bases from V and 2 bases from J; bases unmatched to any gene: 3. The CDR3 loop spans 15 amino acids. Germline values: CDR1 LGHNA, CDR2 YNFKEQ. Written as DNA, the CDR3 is TGTGCCAGCAGCCAAGATCAAGCGGGGGCCTACGAGCAGTACTTC. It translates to CASSQDQAGAYEQYF.

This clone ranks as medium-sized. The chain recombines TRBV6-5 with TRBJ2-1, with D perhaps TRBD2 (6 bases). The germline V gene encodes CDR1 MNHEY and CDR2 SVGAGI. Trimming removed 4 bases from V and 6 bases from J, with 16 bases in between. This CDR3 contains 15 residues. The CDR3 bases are TGTGCCAGCAGTTTAGTGCAAGGTAGCGGCAATGAGCAGTTCTTC. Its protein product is CASSLVQGSGNEQFF.

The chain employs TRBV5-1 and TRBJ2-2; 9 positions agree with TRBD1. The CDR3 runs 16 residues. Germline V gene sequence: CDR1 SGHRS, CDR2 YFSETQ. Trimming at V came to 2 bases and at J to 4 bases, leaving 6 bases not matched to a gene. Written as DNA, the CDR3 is TGCGCCAGCAGCTTCCAACAGGGGGCGAGCACCGGGGAGCTGTTTTTT. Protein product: CASSFQQGASTGELFF. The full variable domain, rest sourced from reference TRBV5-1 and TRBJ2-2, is KAGVTQTPRYLIKTRGQQVTLSCSPISGHRSVSWYQQTPGQGLQFLFEYFSETQRNKGNFPGRFSGRQFSNSRSEMNVSTLELGDSALYLCASSFQQGASTGELFFGEGSRLTVL.

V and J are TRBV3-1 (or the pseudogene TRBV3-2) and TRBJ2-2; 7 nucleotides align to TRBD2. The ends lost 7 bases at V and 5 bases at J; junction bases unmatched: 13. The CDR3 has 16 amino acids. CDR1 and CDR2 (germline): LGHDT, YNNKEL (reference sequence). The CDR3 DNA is TGTGCCAGCACCGTCAAAGTGAGCGGGGAAACCGGGGAGCTGTTTTTT. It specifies CASTVKVSGETGELFF.